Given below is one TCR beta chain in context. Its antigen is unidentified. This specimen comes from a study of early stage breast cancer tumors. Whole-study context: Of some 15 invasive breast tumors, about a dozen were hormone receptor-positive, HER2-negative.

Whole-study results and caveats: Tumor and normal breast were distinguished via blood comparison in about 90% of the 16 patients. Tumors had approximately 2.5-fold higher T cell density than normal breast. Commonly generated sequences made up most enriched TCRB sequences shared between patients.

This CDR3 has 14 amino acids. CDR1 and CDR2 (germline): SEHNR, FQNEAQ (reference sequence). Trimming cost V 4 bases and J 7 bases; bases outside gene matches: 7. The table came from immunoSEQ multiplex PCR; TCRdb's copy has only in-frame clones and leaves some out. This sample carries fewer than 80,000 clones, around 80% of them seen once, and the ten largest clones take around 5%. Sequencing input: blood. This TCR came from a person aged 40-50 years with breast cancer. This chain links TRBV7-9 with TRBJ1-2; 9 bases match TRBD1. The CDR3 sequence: CASSYGGQGGGYTF. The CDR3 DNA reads TGTGCCAGCAGCTACGGGGGACAGGGCGGTGGCTACACCTTC. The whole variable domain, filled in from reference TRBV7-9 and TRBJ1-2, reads DTGVSQNPRHKITKRGQNVTFRCDPISEHNRLYWYRQTLGQGPEFLTYFQNEAQLEKSRLLSDRFSAERPKGSFSTLEIQRTEQGDSAMYLCASSYGGQGGGYTFGSGTRLTVV.